This T cell receptor (beta chain) was captured in a study of T cell responses to AZD1222 COVID-19 vaccine. About the study: Pooling was applied to second doses at about 4 or about 12 weeks. Broader study findings: Compared with day 0, the breadth and depth of the Spike-specific TCR repertoire rose significantly after two doses of AZD1222.

The data were produced by immunoSEQ multiplex PCR, yet TCRdb's version contains in-frame clones alone and is incomplete. The sample has tens of thousands of clones, 65% to 85% seen once. Comment on this clone: Its antigen is not identified.

V was shortened by 3 bases and J by 9 bases, with 6 bases between the two germline ends. Germline V gives CDR1 SEHNR, CDR2 FQNEAQ (reference sequence). This CDR3 has 11 amino acids. The sample consisted of peripheral blood, taken on day 0 of AZD1222 vaccination. The V and J genes are TRBV7-9 and TRBJ2-1; D remains unclear. This clonotype originated in an adult in good health. Here the CDR3 reads CASSLGGEQFF. The CDR3 DNA reads TGTGCCAGCAGCTTGGGTGGTGAGCAGTTCTTC.